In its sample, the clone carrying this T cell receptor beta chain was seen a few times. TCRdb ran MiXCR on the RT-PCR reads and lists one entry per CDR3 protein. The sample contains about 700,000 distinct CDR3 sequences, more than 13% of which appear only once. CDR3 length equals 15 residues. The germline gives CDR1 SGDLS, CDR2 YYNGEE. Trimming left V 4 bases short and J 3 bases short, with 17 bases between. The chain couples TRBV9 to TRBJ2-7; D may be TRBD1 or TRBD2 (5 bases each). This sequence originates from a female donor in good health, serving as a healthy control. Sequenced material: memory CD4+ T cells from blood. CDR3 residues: CASSSSPGPIYEQYF. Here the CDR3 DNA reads TGTGCCAGCAGCTCAAGCCCGGGACCCATCTACGAGCAGTACTTC.